The 30 T cell receptor beta chains below all came from one sample that was sequenced in a study of cytomegalovirus exposure and HLA in healthy donors. The PCR ran on 60 Vbeta and 13 Jbeta primers. Profiling relied on immunoSEQ multiplex PCR, and the TCRdb table lists in-frame clones only, not all of them. The data show roughly 120,000 clones, with 80% to 85% seen just once and around 0.92% held by the top ten. Sequences were obtained from PBMCs. The receptors were sampled from a human donor in good health.

CDR3 sequence: CASSLGQGISYNEQFF. The CDR3 bases are TGTGCCAGCAGTTTGGGCCAGGGGATTTCCTACAATGAGCAGTTCTTC. This sequence joins TRBV6-5 and TRBJ2-1; a weak D match, TRBD1 (6 bases). CDR3 size: 16 residues. Deletions cut 4 bases from V and 1 base from J, with 14 bases between. Germline V lookup: CDR1 MNHEY, CDR2 SVGAGI.

V usage is TRBV21-1 and J usage is TRBJ1-4; the table gives TRBD1 as D, unverified against the DNA. TRBV21-1 is termed a pseudogene. The CDR3 contains 20 residues. The CDR3 DNA follows: TGTGCCAGCAGCAAAGCGAGGGGGACCTTCCTGAGGCAGGCTAATGAAAAACTGTTTTTT. Protein: CASSKARGTFLRQANEKLFF.

The chain carries TRBV4-2 and TRBJ1-6; no reliable D call. This CDR3 is built from 16 residues. Germline CDR1 LGHNA, CDR2 YNFKEQ. V was trimmed by 0 bases and J by 7 bases, leaving 13 bases between them. CDR3 protein: CASSQDIGRLNSPLHF. Here the CDR3 DNA reads TGTGCCAGCAGCCAAGATATAGGCAGACTCAATTCACCCCTCCACTTT.

The chain is built from TRBV19 and TRBJ2-3; 7 nucleotides match TRBD2. The germline gives CDR1 LNHDA, CDR2 SQIVND (reference sequence). Trimming cost V 5 bases and J 2 bases; bases outside gene matches: 7. The CDR3 is 15 residues long. The CDR3 DNA follows: TGTGCCAGTAGTGGTGGCGGGGGATACACAGATACGCAGTATTTT. The encoded protein is CASSGGGGYTDTQYF.

The chain employs TRBV11-1 and TRBJ2-5, with 7 bases fitting TRBD2. V shed 0 bases and J 1 base; nucleotides not matched to a gene: 5. This CDR3 comprises 16 residues. Germline V CDR1 and CDR2: SGHAT, FQDESV (reference sequence). The CDR3, as DNA: TGTGCCAGCAGCTTAGCGGGACTATACCGCCAAGAGACCCAGTACTTC. It is translated as CASSLAGLYRQETQYF. The full variable domain, rest sourced from reference TRBV11-1 and TRBJ2-5, is EAEVAQSPRYKITEKSQAVAFWCDPISGHATLYWYRQILGQGPELLVQFQDESVVDDSQLPKDRFSAERLKGVDSTLKIQPAELGDSAMYLCASSLAGLYRQETQYFGPGTRLLVL.

V usage is TRBV7-2 and J usage is TRBJ1-1; D is ambiguous. Germline CDR1 reads SGHTA; CDR2 reads FQGNSA. The CDR3 is 13 amino acids. The V and J ends lost 7 bases and 9 bases respectively, with 18 bases between them. The DNA of the CDR3 is TGTGCCAGCACCCCGTCAGAGGCCGCCAAAGCTTTCTTT. Amino acids: CASTPSEAAKAFF.

The J gene is TRBJ1-3, the V gene TRBV27; D uncertain. This CDR3 is 12 amino acids long. Germline lookup yields CDR1 MNHEY and CDR2 SMNVEV (reference sequence). Trimming removed 6 bases at V and 0 bases at J, with 3 bases between. The CDR3 protein is CASRASGNTIYF. The CDR3 DNA follows: TGTGCCAGCAGAGCCTCTGGAAACACCATATATTTT.

The chain links TRBV5-6 to TRBJ1-6; TRBD1 matches at 10 bases. With V trimmed by 1 base and J by 9 bases, 7 bases remained unmatched. The CDR3 has 16 residues. CDR1 and CDR2 from the germline V gene are SGHDT and YYEEEE. DNA for the CDR3: TGTGCCAGCAGCTTGCCGGGACAGGGGCGGTTTTCACCCCTCCACTTT. This translates into CASSLPGQGRFSPLHF. Full variable domain (remainder filled in from reference TRBV5-6 and TRBJ1-6): DAGVTQSPTHLIKTRGQQVTLRCSPKSGHDTVSWYQQALGQGPQFIFQYYEEEERQRGNFPDRFSGHQFPNYSSELNVNALLLGDSALYLCASSLPGQGRFSPLHFGNGTRLTVT.

This clone showed up just once. The CDR3 loop reads CASSVGTGSEAFF. The CDR3 region has the DNA TGTGCCAGCAGCGTTGGGACAGGCTCTGAAGCTTTCTTT. This chain joins TRBV6-5 and TRBJ1-1, with 8 bases identical to TRBD1. The CDR3 extends over 13 amino acids. Per the germline V gene, CDR1 is MNHEY and CDR2 is SVGAGI. V shed 6 bases and J 6 bases; nucleotides not matched to a gene: 6.

The chain recombines TRBV5-4 with TRBJ1-5; TRBD1 might be the D (5 bases). Germline V gene data show CDR1 as SGHNT and CDR2 as YYREEE (reference sequence). V dropped 4 bases and J dropped 9 bases, with 11 bases sitting between them. The CDR3 extends over 12 amino acids. In DNA, the CDR3 is TGTGCCAGCAGCGCCCGGGGGGGGCCCCAGCATTTT. Protein product: CASSARGGPQHF.

The chain combines TRBV7-8 with TRBJ2-7; the match to TRBD2 covers 10 bases. With V trimmed by 1 base and J by 2 bases, 8 bases remained unmatched. This CDR3 is 17 amino acids long. Germline values: CDR1 SGHVS, CDR2 FQNEAQ. Here the CDR3 DNA reads TGTGCCAGCAGCTTAGTCGAGGGACTAGCGTCCCCCTACGAGCAGTACTTC. Protein sequence: CASSLVEGLASPYEQYF. The full variable domain, in which reference TRBV7-8 and TRBJ2-7 provide the parts outside the CDR3, is GAGVSQSPRYKVAKRGQDVALRCDPISGHVSLFWYQQALGQGPEFLTYFQNEAQLDKSGLPSDRFFAERPEGSVSTLKIQRTQQEDSAVYLCASSLVEGLASPYEQYFGPGTRLTVT.

V gene TRBV15 combines with J gene TRBJ2-1, with 10 bases that match TRBD2. The CDR3 length is 15 residues. V lost 7 bases to trimming and J lost 9 bases; unmatched junction nucleotides: 12. The germline gives CDR1 LNHNV, CDR2 YYDKDF (reference sequence). CDR3 bases: TGTGCCACCACCACCTTAGCGGGGGGCCCGGCTGAGCAGTTCTTC. Its protein product is CATTTLAGGPAEQFF.

The genes are TRBV6-4 and TRBJ2-6; no reliable D call. The CDR3 is 17 residues long. CDR1 is MRHNA and CDR2 is SNTAGT in the germline V gene. Trimming stripped 6 bases from V and 0 bases from J, with 15 bases between. The CDR3 loop reads CASSDPGSPSGANVLTF. DNA for the CDR3: TGTGCCAGCAGCGACCCAGGCTCCCCCTCTGGGGCCAACGTCCTGACTTTC.

The chain combines TRBV7-7 with TRBJ2-1; D unclear. The CDR3 has 14 amino acids. Trimming removed 0 bases at V and 10 bases at J, with 13 bases between. CDR1 and CDR2 (germline): SSHAT, FNYEAQ (reference sequence). The chain's CDR3 is CASSLAVVSGEQFF. CDR3 nucleotides: TGTGCCAGCAGCTTAGCTGTTGTTTCCGGGGAGCAGTTCTTC.

The chain carries TRBV5-4 and TRBJ2-1, with 9 positions matching TRBD2. The length of the CDR3 is 16 residues. After removal of 4 bases from V and 6 bases from J, the junction contained 11 bases not matched to a gene. The germline V gene has CDR1 SGHNT and CDR2 YYREEE (reference sequence). The CDR3, as DNA: TGTGCCAGCAGCCCCTTGTCGCGGGGGGGCCTCAATGAGCAGTTCTTC. Protein: CASSPLSRGGLNEQFF.

The chain couples TRBV7-6 to TRBJ2-3; D is ambiguous. Trimming pared 1 base from V and 5 bases from J, leaving 7 bases between. Germline V gives CDR1 SGHVS, CDR2 FNYEAQ. The CDR3 runs 13 residues. The CDR3 sequence: CASSLEERDTQYF. CDR3 bases: TGTGCCAGCAGCTTAGAGGAGAGAGATACGCAGTATTTT.

Details on this clone: Sequence at one end of the junction differs from germline and may be a read error. The genes are TRBV7-9 and TRBJ1-1; no clear D gene. CDR3 length equals 13 residues. Germline assignment: CDR1 SEHNR and CDR2 FQNEAQ (reference sequence). Here the CDR3 DNA reads TGTGCTAGCAGCTTATCTAGGAACACTGAAGCTTTCTTT. It codes for CASSLSRNTEAFF.

This chain uses TRBV4-1 with TRBJ1-6, with 8 bases that match TRBD1. Germline V gene sequence: CDR1 MGHRA, CDR2 YSYEKL. V lost 4 bases to trimming and J lost 9 bases; unmatched junction nucleotides: 2. The CDR3 has 13 amino acids. The CDR3 here is CASSLDRGSPLHF. CDR3 DNA sequence: TGCGCCAGCAGCCTCGACAGGGGTTCACCCCTCCACTTT.

The rearrangement joins TRBV25-1 to TRBJ2-3, with TRBD1 matching 9 bases. This CDR3 region has 18 residues. The germline gives CDR1 MGHDK, CDR2 SYGVNS. V dropped 7 bases and J dropped 5; count of bases not matched to a gene: 19. The CDR3 protein is CASTKAGQGGGVQDTQYF. The CDR3 nucleotides are TGTGCCAGCACGAAAGCGGGACAGGGTGGGGGGGTCCAAGATACGCAGTATTTT.

The chain recombines TRBV5-4 with TRBJ1-1, with D possibly matching TRBD1 (6 bases). V lost 0 bases, J lost 7 bases, and 16 bases lay in between. The CDR3 is made up of 15 amino acids. Germline V gene lookup returns CDR1 SGHNT and CDR2 YYREEE (reference sequence). CDR3 protein: CASSLGPNRAGEAFF. CDR3 in DNA: TGTGCCAGCAGCTTGGGCCCTAACAGGGCGGGTGAAGCTTTCTTT.

This clone was seen once. This sequence joins TRBV27 and TRBJ2-7, with TRBD2 matching 7 bases. The V gene's germline CDR1 is MNHEY and CDR2 SMNVEV (reference sequence). V gave up 5 bases and J gave up 3 bases; unmatched junction bases: 13. CDR3 size: 16 residues. In nucleotides, the CDR3 is TGTGCCAGCAGTCCCCCGGGAGGCGACTATTTCTACGAGCAGTACTTC. Translated, it gives CASSPPGGDYFYEQYF.

This rearrangement joins TRBV5-1 to TRBJ2-2; a weak D match, TRBD2 (6 bases). V lost 4 bases and J 4 bases, leaving 17 bases between the germline ends. The germline CDR1 and CDR2 sequences are SGHRS and YFSETQ. This CDR3 spans 16 amino acids. Here the CDR3 reads CASSPVPMGGTGELFF. In DNA form, the CDR3 reads TGCGCCAGCAGCCCCGTTCCCATGGGAGGCACCGGGGAGCTGTTTTTT.

The gene calls are TRBV6-5 and TRBJ1-4, with 7 bases aligning to TRBD1. CDR3 length: 14 amino acids. Germline V CDR1 and CDR2: MNHEY, SVGAGI. After removal of 8 bases from V and 1 base from J, the junction contained 4 bases not matched to a gene. The CDR3 protein is CASWNRGTNEKLFF. CDR3 DNA: TGTGCCAGCTGGAACAGGGGAACTAATGAAAAACTGTTTTTT.

This rearrangement joins TRBV27 to TRBJ2-7; perhaps TRBD2 as D (5 bases). The CDR3 has 13 amino acids. Germline V lookup: CDR1 MNHEY, CDR2 SMNVEV (reference sequence). Trimming took 3 bases from V and 4 from J, leaving 10 bases between them. The CDR3 here is CASSFSGKYEQYF. For the CDR3, the DNA is TGTGCCAGCAGTTTCTCGGGGAAGTACGAGCAGTACTTC.

V usage is TRBV7-9 and J usage is TRBJ1-4, with D perhaps TRBD1 (5 bases). V was cut by 7 bases and J by 1 base, with 13 bases left in between. The CDR3 runs to 15 residues. CDR1 is SEHNR, CDR2 FQNEAQ, per germline (reference sequence). The CDR3 coding sequence is TGTGCCAGCATGGTGGGACTTGAAACTAATGAAAAACTGTTTTTT. This encodes CASMVGLETNEKLFF.

The genes are TRBV5-1 and TRBJ2-7; 7 nucleotides line up with TRBD1. CDR3 length: 15 residues. Germline V gene lookup returns CDR1 SGHRS and CDR2 YFSETQ. The V gene end was trimmed by 4 bases and the J gene end by 3 bases; junction bases not matched to a gene: 10. For the CDR3, the DNA is TGCGCCAGCAGCATCCCAGGGGGACGGAGCTACGAGCAGTACTTC. Its translation is CASSIPGGRSYEQYF.

The V gene is TRBV19, the J gene TRBJ2-3; a possible D gene is TRBD2 (7 bases). The CDR3 has 12 residues. CDR1 is LNHDA and CDR2 is SQIVND in the germline V gene (reference sequence). V was shortened by 3 bases and J by 7 bases, with 8 bases between the two germline ends. The CDR3 protein is CASSMRGHTQYF. The DNA of the CDR3 is TGTGCCAGTAGTATGCGGGGGCATACGCAGTATTTT.

CDR3: CASSPTGNTEAFF. DNA of the CDR3: TGTGCCAGCAGCCCGACTGGGAACACTGAAGCTTTCTTT. The chain links TRBV4-2 to TRBJ1-1; D call uncertain. The CDR3 has 13 residues. The V gene's germline CDR1 is LGHNA and CDR2 YNFKEQ. Trimming stripped 4 bases from V and 1 base from J, with 7 bases between.

The rearrangement uses TRBV4-1 and TRBJ1-1; no clear D. Germline CDR1 MGHRA, CDR2 YSYEKL. Trimming took off 0 bases at V and 0 bases at J, with 8 bases between the two ends. The CDR3 runs to 15 residues. CDR3 protein: CASSQEEILNTEAFF. The CDR3 nucleotides read TGCGCCAGCAGCCAAGAAGAGATTTTGAACACTGAAGCTTTCTTT.

This clone was recorded only once. The genes are TRBV4-1 and TRBJ2-7, with 7 bases lining up with TRBD2. The CDR3 length is 16 residues. The germline V gene has CDR1 MGHRA and CDR2 YSYEKL. J gave up 2 bases and V 1 base, and 8 bases lay outside the gene matches. CDR3 protein: CASSQGVGGRAYEQYF. The CDR3 bases are TGCGCCAGCAGCCAAGGAGTAGGTGGGAGGGCCTACGAGCAGTACTTC.